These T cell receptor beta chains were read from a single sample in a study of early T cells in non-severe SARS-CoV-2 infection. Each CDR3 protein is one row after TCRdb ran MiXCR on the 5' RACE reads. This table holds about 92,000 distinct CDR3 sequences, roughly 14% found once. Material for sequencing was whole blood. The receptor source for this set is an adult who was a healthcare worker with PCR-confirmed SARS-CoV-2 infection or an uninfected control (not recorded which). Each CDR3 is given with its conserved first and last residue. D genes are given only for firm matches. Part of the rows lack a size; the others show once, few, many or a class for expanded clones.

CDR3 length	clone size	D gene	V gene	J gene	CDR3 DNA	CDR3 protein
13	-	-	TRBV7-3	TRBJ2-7	TGTGCCAGCAGCTTATACAGGGACTACGAGCAGTACTTC	CASSLYRDYEQYF
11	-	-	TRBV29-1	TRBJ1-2	TGCAGCGTCCCAGGGAACTATGGCTACACCTTC	CSVPGNYGYTF
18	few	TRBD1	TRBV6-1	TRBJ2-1	TGTGCCAGCAGGTCGCGGCAGGGGGCGCCCCCTACCTACAATGAGCAGTTCTTC	CASRSRQGAPPTYNEQFF
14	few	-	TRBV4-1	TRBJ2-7	TGCGCCAGCAGCTCAAATTCCAACTCCTACGAGCAGTACTTC	CASSSNSNSYEQYF
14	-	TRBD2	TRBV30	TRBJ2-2	TGTGCCTGGAGTGATGCGGGAGGGCCCGGGGAGCTGTTTTTT	CAWSDAGGPGELFF
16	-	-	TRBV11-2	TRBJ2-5	TGTGCCAGCAGCCCACTCCTGGGCGGAGGTCAAGAGACCCAGTACTTC	CASSPLLGGGQETQYF
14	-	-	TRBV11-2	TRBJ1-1	TGTGCCAGCAGCTTAGTAGCGGGGAACACTGAAGCTTTCTTT	CASSLVAGNTEAFF
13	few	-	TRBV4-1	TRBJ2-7	TGCGCCAGCAGCCATATGGGCTCCTACGAGCAGTACTTC	CASSHMGSYEQYF
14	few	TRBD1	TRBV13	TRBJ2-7	TGTGCCAGCAGCTCCCGGGACAGGGGGAGCGAGCAGTACTTC	CASSSRDRGSEQYF
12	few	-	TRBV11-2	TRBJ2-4	TGTGCCAGCAGCCTTTGGAAAGACATTCAGTACTTC	CASSLWKDIQYF
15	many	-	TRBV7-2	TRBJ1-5	TGTGCCAGCAGCTTATGGGCAGATAGCAATCAGCCCCAGCATTTT	CASSLWADSNQPQHF
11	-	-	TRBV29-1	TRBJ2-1	TGCAGCGTTCGTGTTTACAATGAGCAGTTCTTC	CSVRVYNEQFF
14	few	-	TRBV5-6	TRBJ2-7	TGTGCCAGCAGCTTGAGGACAGCCTCCTACGAGCAGTACTTC	CASSLRTASYEQYF
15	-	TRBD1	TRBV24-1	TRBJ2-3	TGTGCCACCAGTGATTTGACAGGGGAAACAGATACGCAGTATTTT	CATSDLTGETDTQYF
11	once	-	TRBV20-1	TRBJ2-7	TGCAGTGTTCTCGGAGAACTCGAGCAGTACTTC	CSVLGELEQYF
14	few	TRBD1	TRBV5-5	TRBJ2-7	TGTGCCAGCAGCACCGGGACAGGGACCTACGAGCAGTACTTC	CASSTGTGTYEQYF
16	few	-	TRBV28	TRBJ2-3	TGTGCCAGCAGTTTGAGGAGGCGGGTTCTTACAGATACGCAGTATTTT	CASSLRRRVLTDTQYF
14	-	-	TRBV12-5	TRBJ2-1	TGTGCTAGTGGTTTGGTAAAGGGGAGAGGGGAGCAGTTCTTC	CASGLVKGRGEQFF
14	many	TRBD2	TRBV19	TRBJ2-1	TGTGCCAGTAGTGTAACTAGCGGCTACAATGAGCAGTTCTTC	CASSVTSGYNEQFF
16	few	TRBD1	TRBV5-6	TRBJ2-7	TGTGCCAGCAGCTCGACGGACAGGGGTCTTTCCTACGAGCAGTACTTC	CASSSTDRGLSYEQYF
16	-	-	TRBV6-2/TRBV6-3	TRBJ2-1	TGTGCCAGCAGTCCCTACAGGGATGGCTCCTACAATGAGCAGTTCTTC	CASSPYRDGSYNEQFF
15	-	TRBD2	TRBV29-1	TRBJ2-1	TGCAGCGCCGCCCCCGTAGCGGGAGCCTACAATGAGCAGTTCTTC	CSAAPVAGAYNEQFF
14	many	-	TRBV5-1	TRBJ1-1	TGCGCCAGCACTCTGGGGTCTGGGGACACTGAAGCTTTCTTT	CASTLGSGDTEAFF
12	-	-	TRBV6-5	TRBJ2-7	TGTGCTTCAACCGGGGACCTCCGCGAGCAGTACTTC	CASTGDLREQYF
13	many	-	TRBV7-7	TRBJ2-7	TGTGCCAGCAGCTTAGCCCAGGGGCAGGAGCAGTACTTC	CASSLAQGQEQYF
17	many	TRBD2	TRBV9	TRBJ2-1	TGTGCCAGCAGCGTAGGAGGGACTAGCGGGAGCTACAATGAGCAGTTCTTC	CASSVGGTSGSYNEQFF
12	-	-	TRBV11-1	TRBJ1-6	TGTGCCAGCAGCTTAGGGGTTTCACCCCTCCACTTT	CASSLGVSPLHF
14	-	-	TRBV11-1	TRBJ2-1	TGTGCCAGCAGCTTAGCCAGCGTGCACAATGAGCAGTTCTTC	CASSLASVHNEQFF
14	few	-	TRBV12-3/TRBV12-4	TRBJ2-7	TGTGCCAGCAGTCCCGTACGAGGTTTGCACGAGCAGTACTTC	CASSPVRGLHEQYF
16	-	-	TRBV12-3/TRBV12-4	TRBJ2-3	TGTGCCAGCAGTTTCCCCTGGTCAGGGAGCACAGATACGCAGTATTTT	CASSFPWSGSTDTQYF
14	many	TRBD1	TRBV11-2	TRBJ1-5	TGTGCCAGCAGCTTAGCAGGGGGGAATCAGCCCCAGCATTTT	CASSLAGGNQPQHF
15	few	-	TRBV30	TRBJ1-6	TGTGCCTGGAGACACCCGAGCTCCTATAATTCACCCCTCCACTTT	CAWRHPSSYNSPLHF
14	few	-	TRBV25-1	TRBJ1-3	TGTGCCAGCAGCCAGACAGGCTCGGGGGACACCATATATTTT	CASSQTGSGDTIYF
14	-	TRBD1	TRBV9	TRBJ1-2	TGTGCCAGCAGCCCAGGGACAGGGTCTTATGGCTACACCTTC	CASSPGTGSYGYTF
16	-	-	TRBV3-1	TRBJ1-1	TGTGCCAGCAGCCAAGATTCCTCTGGCAGTCGCACTGAAGCTTTCTTT	CASSQDSSGSRTEAFF
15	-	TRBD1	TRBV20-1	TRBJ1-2	TGCAGTGCTAGGGGACAGGCCAGAACTCCTAATGGCTACACCTTC	CSARGQARTPNGYTF
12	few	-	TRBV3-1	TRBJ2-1	TGTGCCAGCAGCCAAGGTCGGGTAGGGCGGTTCTTC	CASSQGRVGRFF
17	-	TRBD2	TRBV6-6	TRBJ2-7	TGTGCCAGCAGTTACTCGAGCGGGAGGGCCAGCTCCTACGAGCAGTACTTC	CASSYSSGRASSYEQYF
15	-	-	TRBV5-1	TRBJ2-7	TGCGCCAGCAGCGCCGCCGGGACGGCAACCTACGAGCAGTACTTC	CASSAAGTATYEQYF
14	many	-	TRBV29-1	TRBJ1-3	TGCAGCGTCTCAGACGGGCACTCTGGAAACACCATATATTTT	CSVSDGHSGNTIYF